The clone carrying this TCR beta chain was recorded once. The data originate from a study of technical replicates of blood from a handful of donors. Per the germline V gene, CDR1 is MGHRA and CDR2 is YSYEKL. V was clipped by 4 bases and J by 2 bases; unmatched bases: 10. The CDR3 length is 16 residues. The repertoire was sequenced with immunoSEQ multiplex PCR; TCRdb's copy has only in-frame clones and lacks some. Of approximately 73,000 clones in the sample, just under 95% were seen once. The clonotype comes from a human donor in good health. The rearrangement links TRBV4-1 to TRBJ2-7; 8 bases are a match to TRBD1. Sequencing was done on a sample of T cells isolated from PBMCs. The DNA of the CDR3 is TGCGCCAGCAGCCCTGCAGGACAGGGACTCGCCTACGAGCAGTACTTC. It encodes CASSPAGQGLAYEQYF.